The 21 T cell receptor beta chains presented below share a single source sample, sequenced in a study of regulatory T cells in long-lasting Graves disease. Time point indicated: newly diagnosed GD, antithyroid drugs for less than 3 months. Construction of the TCR library relied on RNA isolated from PBMCs. Arm-PCR of CDR3 regions and iRepertoire HTBI primers were used to build TCR beta libraries. TCRdb redid the calling of the multiplex PCR reads with MiXCR, one entry per CDR3 protein. This repertoire shows 350,000 to 400,000 distinct CDR3 sequences, around 15% found once; its top ten account for 20%. Another study also made use of these data, one on T cells in Graves' hyperthyroidism and ophthalmopathy.

The sequencing here drew on peripheral blood mononuclear cells (PBMCs), taken at new diagnosis, from a patient treated with antithyroid drugs. Source of these receptors: a woman aged 18-29 years with Graves disease.

This clonotype showed up many times. This chain joins TRBV20-1 and TRBJ2-7; 10 positions agree with TRBD2. V was pared by 6 bases and J by 0 bases, with 20 bases of the junction left unmatched. The CDR3 loop spans 19 amino acids. Per the germline V gene, CDR1 is DFQATT and CDR2 is SNEGSKA (reference sequence). The CDR3 region is CSAASDGLAEEGNSYEQYF. The CDR3 nucleotides are TGCAGTGCCGCAAGTGACGGACTAGCGGAGGAGGGGAACTCCTACGAGCAGTACTTC.

Of note for this clonotype: Being one base from a much bigger clone, this may be a read error. The chain carries TRBV24-1 and TRBJ2-3, with 8 positions matching TRBD1. Per the germline V gene, CDR1 is KGHDR and CDR2 is SFDVKD. The CDR3 length is 15 residues. Losses at the gene ends were 2 bases for V and 4 bases for J; bases not matched to a gene: 4. CDR3: CATSDSGTGSDTQYF. CDR3 sequence (DNA): TGTGCCACCAGTGATTCTGGGACAGGTTCAGATACGCAGTATTTT.

This clonotype was detected a few times. A read error may explain this, as a much larger clone is one base away. The rearrangement joins TRBV3-1 to TRBJ1-5; the D is unclear. This CDR3 comprises 15 residues. Germline-derived CDR1 and CDR2 are LGHDT and YNNKEL (reference sequence). This chain's CDR3 is CVSSQGQFSNQPQHF. CDR3 DNA: TGTGTCAGCAGCCAAGGGCAGTTTAGCAATCAGCCCCAGCATTTT. The full variable domain, rest sourced from reference TRBV3-1 and TRBJ1-5, is DTAVSQTPKYLVTQMGNDKSIKCEQNLGHDTMYWYKQDSKKFLKIMFSYNNKELIINETVPNRFSPKSPDKAHLNLHINSLELGDSAVYFCVSSQGQFSNQPQHFGDGTRLSIL.

On this clonotype itself: This could be a read error, since a much larger clone is one nucleotide away. This chain connects TRBV4-1 to TRBJ2-7, with 7 bases aligning to TRBD1. Per the germline V gene, CDR1 is MGHRA and CDR2 is YSYEKL. V trimming: 3 bases; J trimming: 7 bases; junction bases outside the gene matches: 9. The CDR3 sequence is 14 residues long. CDR3 sequence (DNA): TGCGCCAGCAGCCATCGAGGGGGCTCACTGGAGCAGTACTTC. This codes for CASSHRGGSLEQYF.

The chain employs TRBV24-1 and TRBJ2-3; weak D call: TRBD2 (6 bases). V lost 5 bases to trimming and J lost 6 bases, with 17 bases between them. Germline V gene lookup returns CDR1 KGHDR and CDR2 SFDVKD. The CDR3 is 15 residues long. The CDR3 loop reads CATSGTGGRADTQYF. CDR3 coding DNA: TGTGCCACCAGTGGTACAGGAGGGAGAGCGGATACGCAGTATTTT.

This clonotype was detected many times. The chain joins TRBV3-1 to TRBJ1-4; 10 bases map to TRBD1. Germline CDR1 is LGHDT and CDR2 is YNNKEL (reference sequence). V shed 3 bases, J shed 6 bases, and the junction held 4 bases outside the gene matches. CDR3 length: 15 residues. In DNA, the CDR3 is TGTGCCAGCAGCCATCACGACAGGGGGCATGAAAAACTGTTTTTT. This sequence encodes CASSHHDRGHEKLFF. Full variable domain (outside the CDR3, taken from reference TRBV3-1 and TRBJ1-4): DTAVSQTPKYLVTQMGNDKSIKCEQNLGHDTMYWYKQDSKKFLKIMFSYNNKELIINETVPNRFSPKSPDKAHLNLHINSLELGDSAVYFCASSHHDRGHEKLFFGSGTQLSVL.

This chain connects TRBV5-8 to TRBJ2-4; 11 bases are a match to TRBD2. V shed 8 bases and J 4 bases; nucleotides not matched to a gene: 20. Looked up from germline, CDR1 is SGHTS and CDR2 is YDEGEE. The CDR3 contains 19 residues. The CDR3 DNA reads TGTGCCAGTACATTGGGACAGAGGGGACTAGCGGTACTAAAAAACATTCAGTACTTC. This sequence encodes CASTLGQRGLAVLKNIQYF.

This clonotype has at least ten counts. V and J are TRBV30 and TRBJ1-5, with unresolved D. Germline V gene lookup returns CDR1 GTSNPN and CDR2 SVGIG (reference sequence). CDR3 size: 13 residues. Trimming removed 4 bases from V and 5 bases from J, with 12 bases in between. CDR3 sequence reads: CAWTSGDYQPQHF. The CDR3 DNA sequence: TGTGCCTGGACGTCCGGAGATTATCAGCCCCAGCATTTT.

At least ten counts were recorded for this clonotype. The V call is TRBV18, the J call TRBJ1-5; D remains ambiguous. The CDR3 loop spans 15 amino acids. Germline CDR1 is KGHSH and CDR2 is LQKENI. Trimming stripped 3 bases from V and 2 bases from J, with 11 bases between. DNA for the CDR3: TGTGCCAGCTCACCGGTTTCACTGGGCAATCAGCCCCAGCATTTT. This sequence encodes CASSPVSLGNQPQHF. Variable domain in full (rest from reference TRBV18 and TRBJ1-5): NAGVMQNPRHLVRRRGQEARLRCSPMKGHSHVYWYRQLPEEGLKFMVYLQKENIIDESGMPKERFSAEFPKEGPSILRIQQVVRGDSAAYFCASSPVSLGNQPQHFGDGTRLSIL.

This clonotype was seen at least ten times. The V gene is TRBV6-1, the J gene TRBJ2-1, with D hard to call. Germline loops: CDR1 MNHNS, CDR2 SASEGT. V was cut by 10 bases and J by 8 bases, with 24 bases left in between. The CDR3 spans 15 residues. The CDR3 loop reads CATRPGRAYPDEQFF. The CDR3 DNA is TGTGCCACCCGTCCGGGTCGGGCGTATCCAGATGAGCAGTTCTTC.

This clonotype appeared many times. The junction shows a germline mismatch at one end, possibly a read error. The chain uses TRBV5-1 and TRBJ2-1; D is unresolved. CDR3 length: 13 amino acids. CDR1 SGHRS and CDR2 YFSETQ come from the germline V gene. In nucleotides, the CDR3 is TGTGCCAGCAGTGAAGGGCCCTACAATGAGCAGTTCTTC. This encodes CASSEGPYNEQFF.

A note on this clonotype: One end of the junction is discordant with germline, which a read error may explain. The chain uses TRBV7-7 and TRBJ2-6; 7 positions match TRBD1. CDR3 length: 16 amino acids. The germline gives CDR1 SSHAT, CDR2 FNYEAQ (reference sequence). CDR3 DNA sequence: TGTGCTAGCAGCTCCTCTACAGGGGCTGGGGCCAACGTCCTGACTTTC. It is translated as CASSSSTGAGANVLTF.

This clonotype occurred many times. The CDR3 loop reads CASSLGPESSGELFF. CDR3 DNA sequence: TGTGCCAGCAGCCTGGGCCCCGAGTCAAGCGGGGAGCTGTTTTTT. This sequence joins TRBV12-3 or TRBV12-4 and TRBJ2-2, with D unresolved. The CDR3 covers 15 residues. V was pared by 6 bases and J by 7 bases, with 18 bases between.

This clonotype has at least ten counts. This chain uses TRBV6-2 or TRBV6-3 with TRBJ1-1; 9 bases map to TRBD1. V was pared by 2 bases and J by 4 bases, with 23 bases of the junction left unmatched. Per germline, CDR1 MNHEY and CDR2 SVGEGT. This CDR3 contains 21 residues. The CDR3 loop reads CASSYAGDRELRAMWATEAFF. The CDR3 DNA sequence: TGTGCCAGCAGTTACGCTGGGGACAGGGAATTACGGGCTATGTGGGCCACTGAAGCTTTCTTT.

This clonotype came up many times. The V and J genes are TRBV28 and TRBJ2-3, with D unclear. The CDR3 loop spans 13 amino acids. Germline lookup yields CDR1 MDHEN and CDR2 SYDVKM. The V and J ends lost 7 bases and 2 bases respectively, with 10 bases between them. Here the CDR3 DNA reads TGTGCCAGCAACCAACCCCACACAGATACGCAGTATTTT. This gives the protein CASNQPHTDTQYF. The full variable domain, in which reference TRBV28 and TRBJ2-3 provide the parts outside the CDR3, is DVKVTQSSRYLVKRTGEKVFLECVQDMDHENMFWYRQDPGLGLRLIYFSYDVKMKEKGDIPEGYSVSREKKERFSLILESASTNQTSMYLCASNQPHTDTQYFGPGTRLTVL.

This clonotype was seen repeatedly, ten times or more. V and J are TRBV5-1 and TRBJ2-3; TRBD2 matches 10 bases. The CDR3 runs to 14 residues. The germline V gene has CDR1 SGHRS and CDR2 YFSETQ. V lost 3 bases to trimming and J lost 5 bases; unmatched junction nucleotides: 3. The CDR3 bases are TGCGCCAGCAGCTCTAGCGGGGGATTAGATACGCAGTATTTT. Translated, it gives CASSSSGGLDTQYF. Variable domain in full (rest from reference TRBV5-1 and TRBJ2-3): KAGVTQTPRYLIKTRGQQVTLSCSPISGHRSVSWYQQTPGQGLQFLFEYFSETQRNKGNFPGRFSGRQFSNSRSEMNVSTLELGDSALYLCASSSSGGLDTQYFGPGTRLTVL.

This clonotype occurred many times. The chain is built from TRBV2 and TRBJ2-7; 7 bases map to TRBD1. With V trimmed by 10 bases and J by 5 bases, 2 bases remained unmatched. Germline CDR1 and CDR2: SNHLY and FYNNEI. The CDR3 has 10 residues. Here the CDR3 reads CATDRDEQYF. The CDR3 region has the DNA TGTGCCACCGACAGGGACGAGCAGTACTTC.

This clonotype appeared many times. The CDR3 loop reads CASEGDSPLHF. The CDR3, as DNA: TGTGCCTCCGAAGGGGATTCACCCCTCCACTTT. V usage is TRBV30 and J usage is TRBJ1-6; tentative D call: TRBD1 (5 bases). This CDR3 contains 11 residues. Germline CDR1 reads GTSNPN; CDR2 reads SVGIG (reference sequence). Trimming left V 7 bases short and J 8 bases short, with 9 bases between.

This clonotype has ten or more counts. The CDR3 here is CASRGAPPNHEQYF. The DNA of the CDR3 is TGTGCCAGCAGGGGGGCCCCCCCGAACCACGAGCAGTACTTC. The chain combines TRBV3-1 with TRBJ2-7, with D tentatively TRBD1 (6 bases). The CDR3 runs to 14 residues. Germline V gives CDR1 LGHDT, CDR2 YNNKEL (reference sequence). Trimming left V 6 bases short and J 5 bases short, with 17 bases between.

Details on this clonotype: Since a much larger clone is just one base distant, this may be a read error. CDR3 DNA: TGTGCCAGCCTTGGGCAAGCCTACGTGCAGTACTTC. Translation gives CASLGQAYVQYF. The gene calls are TRBV6-2 or TRBV6-3 and TRBJ2-7; D uncertain. The CDR3 is made up of 12 amino acids. Germline CDR1 MNHEY, CDR2 SVGEGT.

This clonotype was counted at least ten times. The rearrangement joins TRBV2 to TRBJ2-1, with D possibly matching TRBD2 (5 bases). The J call is in doubt because the DNA end fits TRBJ2-5 better. This CDR3 comprises 14 residues. CDR1 SNHLY and CDR2 FYNNEI come from the germline V gene. CDR3 bases: TGTGCCAGCTCCTGGCGGCCGGGATGGGAGACCCAGTACTTC. Translating it yields CASSWRPGWETQYF.